This T cell receptor (beta chain) emerged from a study of neoadjuvant anti-PD-1 for oral cavity cancer. The wider study: Most patients had three to four biweekly doses of 3 mg/kg nivolumab before resection. General study points: Non-responders to neoadjuvant nivolumab had significantly more clonal PBMC T cells than responders.

Specified time point: after neoadjuvant nivolumab, at surgical resection. The CDR3 length is 14 residues. CDR1 and CDR2 (germline): SNHLY, FYNNEI. Trimming stripped 6 bases from V and 2 bases from J, with 13 bases between. Of note for this clone: Its antigen remains unknown.

Profiled with immunoSEQ multiplex PCR; TCRdb holds only in-frame clones, not every one. Of about 14,000 clones detected, roughly two thirds appear once; the ten largest clones hold 3% to 3.5%. J is TRBJ1-1 and V is TRBV2; D ambiguous. The input for sequencing was PBMCs, taken after nivolumab (anti-PD-1) treatment. This receptor was taken from a person between 40 and 80 years old with oral cavity squamous cell carcinoma. CDR3 sequence reads: CASRSDGVNTEAFF. CDR3 in DNA: TGTGCCAGCAGGTCGGACGGAGTAAACACTGAAGCTTTCTTT.